This TCR beta chain was profiled in a study of vaccination effects on CD4 cells after COVID-19 (dated by TCRdb to about 2022). At the level of the whole study: Across the study, the median time from the second dose to post-vaccine sampling was 72 days (range 14 to 241). The full study included over 8 COVID-19 convalescent patients and a handful of SARS-CoV-2-naive healthy vaccine recipients. Cultures from other donors in the study were sequenced using the Oncomine TCR Beta short-read assay on an Illumina iSeq 100. In both COVID-19 convalescent patients and infection-naive vaccine recipients, the study compared SARS-CoV-2 spike-specific CD4+ TCR repertoires from before mRNA vaccination with those from after it. Findings and caveats that apply to the study as a whole: The study was limited by a small number of convalescent patients and lacked early post-infection timepoints. Both infection-induced and vaccine-induced clones contracted markedly at late post-vaccination timepoints, which is consistent with waning T cell responses. In healthy vaccine recipients, vaccine-induced clones were almost all SARS-CoV-2 mono-reactive, with only 1 of 255 cross-reactive with common cold coronaviruses.

This clone was observed a few times. Its antigen is currently not known. Base qualities were left out, and no much larger clone turns up one base away. In the ViraFEST assay, PBMC were stimulated with viral peptide pools, and antigen-specific CD4+ T cell clonotypes were then identified by expansion using TCR sequencing. After approximately 11 days of culture, CD4+ T cells were isolated with the EasySep CD4+ T cell isolation kit. Participants received two doses of either the BNT162b2 or the mRNA-1273 mRNA SARS-CoV-2 vaccine. Healthy vaccine recipients had no prior SARS-CoV-2 infection, confirmed by negative nucleocapsid antibodies before and after vaccination. Each well held some 1.9 million PBMC cultured in IMDM containing around 5% human AB serum, 8 to 10 IU/ml IL-2 and gentamicin, along with around 11 ug/ml peptides. On days 3 and 7, half of the culture medium was replaced with fresh IL-2-containing medium. Unless noted otherwise, every peptide stimulation condition was cultured in triplicate wells. Using Ficoll-Paque Plus gradient centrifugation, PBMC were separated from whole blood and then either used fresh or cryopreserved at -140C. The overlapping peptide pools covered the spike proteins of SARS-CoV-2 and of the common cold coronaviruses HCoV-NL63, HCoV-OC43 and HCoV-229E. The QIAamp micro DNA kit was used to extract genomic DNA from the cultured CD4+ T cells.

The library was obtained by the immunoSEQ multiplex PCR assay. DNA from the CD4+ T cells that had been cultured and isolated underwent TCR beta CDR3 sequencing. The original methods were these. Non-productive TCR sequences were discarded, and reads were trimmed to the CDR3 region, with only CDR3s of 7 or more amino acids retained. The MANAFEST web app was used to pick out antigen-specific clonotypes by comparing their expansion in peptide wells with that in reference cultures. Positive clones required FDR<0.05 expansion versus reference and all other wells, odds ratio above 5, and frequency above 0.1% in two replicate wells. A clonotype was defined as cross-reactive if the clonotype was significantly expanded both in SARS-CoV-2 spike wells and in at least one common cold coronavirus spike condition. Using the stringdist R package, CDR3 similarity was measured by Levenshtein distance, and unrooted trees were constructed with ape in R 3.6.1. The table was pulled from immuneACCESS by TCRdb, which kept in-frame rearrangements only. Such tables lose some clones; where checked, under half of the loss comes from unresolved V genes, and the rest has no known cause. V and J calls and clone size follow that table, whereas D and trimming were derived from the DNA. The table for this sample lists 20,000 to 25,000 clones; roughly 79% of them were counted only once. Approximately 5.6% of the sample goes to the ten largest clones.

From cysteine to phenylalanine, the CDR3 is 17 amino acids long. The retained sequence is limited to the CDR3, 51 bases, with the frame set at the first base. The V end gives up 4 bases and the J end 3 bases, leaving 9 bases in the junction not matched to a gene. CDR1 and CDR2 are read off the germline V gene as SGHTA and FQGNSA. The receptor chain draws on TRBV7-2 and TRBJ1-6; a stretch of 7 junction bases matches TRBD1. The material sequenced was CD4+ T cells from PBMCs cultured with SARS-CoV-2 spike peptides, taken after COVID-19 vaccination. In the paper's terms, the cell subset or site label means: SARS-CoV-2 spike overlapping peptide pool stimulation. This clonotype originated in a human donor who received a COVID-19 vaccine. Some clones in this sample may be carry-over from other donors' samples. The CDR3 region: CASSSQGHSYYNSPLHF. At the DNA level, the sequence is TGTGCCAGCAGCTCACAGGGGCACAGTTACTATAATTCACCCCTCCACTTT.